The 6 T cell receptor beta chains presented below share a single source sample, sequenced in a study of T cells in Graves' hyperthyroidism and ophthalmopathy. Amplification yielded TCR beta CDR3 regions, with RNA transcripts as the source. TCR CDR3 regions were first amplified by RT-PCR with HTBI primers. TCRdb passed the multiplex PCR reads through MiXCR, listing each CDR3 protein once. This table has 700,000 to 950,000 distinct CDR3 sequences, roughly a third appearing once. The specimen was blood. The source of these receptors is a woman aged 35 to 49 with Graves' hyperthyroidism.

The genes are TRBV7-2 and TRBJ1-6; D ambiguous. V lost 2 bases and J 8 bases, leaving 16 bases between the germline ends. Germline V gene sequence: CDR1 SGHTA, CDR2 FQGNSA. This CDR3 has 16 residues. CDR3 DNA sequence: TGTGCCAGCAGCTTATCTAGCGTCAAAATGGATTCACCCCTCCACTTT. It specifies CASSLSSVKMDSPLHF.

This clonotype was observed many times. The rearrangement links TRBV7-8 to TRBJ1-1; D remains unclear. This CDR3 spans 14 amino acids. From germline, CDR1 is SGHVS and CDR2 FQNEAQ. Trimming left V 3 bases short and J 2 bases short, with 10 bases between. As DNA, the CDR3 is TGTGCCAGCAGCTTCCAGAGGGTAAACACTGAAGCTTTCTTT. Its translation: CASSFQRVNTEAFF. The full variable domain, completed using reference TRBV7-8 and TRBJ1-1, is GAGVSQSPRYKVAKRGQDVALRCDPISGHVSLFWYQQALGQGPEFLTYFQNEAQLDKSGLPSDRFFAERPEGSVSTLKIQRTQQEDSAVYLCASSFQRVNTEAFFGQGTRLTVV.

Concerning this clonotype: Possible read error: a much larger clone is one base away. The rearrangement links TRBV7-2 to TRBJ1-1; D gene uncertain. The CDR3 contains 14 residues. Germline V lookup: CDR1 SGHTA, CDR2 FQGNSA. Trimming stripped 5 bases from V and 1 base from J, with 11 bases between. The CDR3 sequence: CASSTPAENTEAFF. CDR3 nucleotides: TGTGCCAGCAGCACCCCCGCAGAGAACACTGAAGCTTTCTTT. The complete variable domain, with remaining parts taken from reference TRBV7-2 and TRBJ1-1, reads GAGVSQSPSNKVTEKGKDVELRCDPISGHTALYWYRQSLGQGLEFLIYFQGNSAPDKSGLPSDRFSAERTGGSVSTLTIQRTQQEDSAVYLCASSTPAENTEAFFGQGTRLTVV.

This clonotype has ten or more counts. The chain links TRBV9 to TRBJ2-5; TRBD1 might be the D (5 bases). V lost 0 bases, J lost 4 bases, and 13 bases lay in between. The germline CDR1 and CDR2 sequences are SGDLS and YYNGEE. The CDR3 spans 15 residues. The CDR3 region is CASSVGPRGGETQYF. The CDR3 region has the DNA TGTGCCAGCAGCGTAGGTCCAAGGGGTGGAGAGACCCAGTACTTC.

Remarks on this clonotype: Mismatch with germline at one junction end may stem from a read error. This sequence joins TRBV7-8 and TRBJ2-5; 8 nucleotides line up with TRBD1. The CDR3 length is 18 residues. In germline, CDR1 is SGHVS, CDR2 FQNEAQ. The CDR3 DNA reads TGCGCCAGCAGCCAAGACCACCCCGGGACCCAGGGGGCAGAGACCCAGTACTTC. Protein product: CASSQDHPGTQGAETQYF.

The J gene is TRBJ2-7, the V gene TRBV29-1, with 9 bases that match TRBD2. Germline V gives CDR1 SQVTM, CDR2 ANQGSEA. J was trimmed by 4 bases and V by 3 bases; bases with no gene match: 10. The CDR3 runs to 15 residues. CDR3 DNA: TGCAGCGTTGACGGTAGCGGGAGTGGGGAGTACGAGCAGTACTTC. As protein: CSVDGSGSGEYEQYF.